This is a list of T cell receptor beta chains from one sample in a study of T cells after yellow fever vaccination. TCRdb fed the 5' RACE reads into MiXCR, producing one record per CDR3 protein. The sample includes hundreds of thousands of distinct CDR3 sequences, roughly an eighth of them seen just once. This material consisted of PBMCs, taken on the day of the yellow fever booster vaccination. Receptors were obtained from a man aged 30 to 39 who received the YFV17D yellow fever vaccine. Both conserved end residues are part of each CDR3. The D gene is left open where the match is weak. Clone size is not always given. Where it is, it says once, few, many or a class for expanded clones.

clone_size	v_call	d_call	j_call	cdr3_aa	cdr3_nt
.	TRBV20-1	TRBD2	TRBJ2-3	CSAEREGGTDTQYF	TGCAGTGCTGAGCGGGAGGGTGGGACAGATACGCAGTATTTT
few	TRBV11-2	TRBD2	TRBJ2-1	CASSSPGLAGGQPYNEQFF	TGTGCCAGCAGCTCACCGGGACTAGCGGGAGGGCAACCATACAATGAGCAGTTCTTC
.	TRBV5-6	.	TRBJ1-1	CASSANFRNTEAFF	TGTGCCAGCAGCGCGAATTTTAGGAACACTGAAGCTTTCTTT
few	TRBV4-3	.	TRBJ1-2	CASSQGFTENYGYTF	TGCGCCAGCAGCCAAGGGTTCACAGAAAACTATGGCTACACCTTC
few	TRBV11-2	.	TRBJ2-7	CASSFMDLRDKYEQYF	TGTGCCAGCAGCTTTATGGATCTCCGGGACAAATACGAGCAGTACTTC
few	TRBV12-3/TRBV12-4	.	TRBJ1-1	CASSWKNTEAFF	TGTGCCAGCAGTTGGAAGAACACTGAAGCTTTCTTT
.	TRBV6-2/TRBV6-3	TRBD1	TRBJ2-7	CASSTRGQGRLDEQYF	TGTGCCAGCAGTACCCGAGGACAGGGGAGGTTGGACGAGCAGTACTTC
.	TRBV29-1	.	TRBJ2-5	CSVEGGQGGKTQYF	TGCAGCGTTGAAGGAGGACAGGGAGGGAAGACCCAGTACTTC
many	TRBV4-2	.	TRBJ1-1	CASSQDRENTEAFF	TGTGCCAGCAGCCAAGACAGAGAGAACACTGAAGCTTTCTTT
few	TRBV20-1	TRBD1	TRBJ1-5	CSARRTGDSNQPQHF	TGCAGTGCTAGACGTACAGGGGATAGCAATCAGCCCCAGCATTTT
.	TRBV2	TRBD1	TRBJ1-4	CASSEGDSPNEKLFF	TGTGCCAGCAGTGAAGGGGACAGCCCTAATGAAAAACTGTTTTTT
few	TRBV6-6	.	TRBJ2-7	CASSYSAGYEQYF	TGTGCCAGCAGTTACTCTGCTGGGTACGAGCAGTACTTC
.	TRBV15	.	TRBJ2-2	CATSRGGSGGTGELFF	TGTGCCACCAGCAGAGGGGGGTCTGGGGGCACCGGGGAGCTGTTTTTT
many	TRBV6-2/TRBV6-3	.	TRBJ1-1	CASSYSIVNTEAFF	TGTGCCAGCAGTTACTCGATCGTGAACACTGAAGCTTTCTTT
.	TRBV18	TRBD1	TRBJ2-7	CASSPSMTGGYEQYF	TGTGCCAGCTCACCATCTATGACAGGGGGCTACGAGCAGTACTTC
.	TRBV11-2	TRBD2	TRBJ2-1	CASSLGAGTSTNEQFF	TGTGCCAGCAGCTTAGGGGCCGGGACTAGCACCAATGAGCAGTTCTTC
.	TRBV5-1	.	TRBJ1-6	CASSLVGRSPLHF	TGCGCCAGCAGCTTGGTCGGGCGTTCACCCCTCCACTTT
few	TRBV7-9	.	TRBJ1-2	CASSLSGQNYGYTF	TGTGCCAGCAGCTTATCAGGACAGAATTATGGCTACACCTTC
many	TRBV2	.	TRBJ2-2	CASSATGPNTGELFF	TGTGCCAGCAGTGCTACCGGGCCTAACACCGGGGAGCTGTTTTTT
few	TRBV30	TRBD2	TRBJ2-3	CAWSGLAADTQYF	TGTGCCTGGAGTGGACTAGCGGCAGATACGCAGTATTTT
.	TRBV7-9	.	TRBJ2-3	CASSPDNRATDTQYF	TGTGCCAGCAGTCCGGACAATAGAGCCACAGATACGCAGTATTTT
.	TRBV6-5	.	TRBJ2-2	CASSSRGSGANTGELFF	TGTGCCAGCAGTTCCCGTGGATCAGGGGCGAACACCGGGGAGCTGTTTTTT
many	TRBV18	TRBD2	TRBJ2-1	CASSPAGTSVYNEQFF	TGTGCCAGCTCACCAGCAGGGACTAGTGTGTACAATGAGCAGTTCTTC
few	TRBV5-1	TRBD2	TRBJ2-3	CASTLAAQISTDTQYF	TGCGCCAGCACACTAGCGGCGCAAATTAGCACAGATACGCAGTATTTT
few	TRBV7-2	TRBD2	TRBJ2-1	CASLRGGFNEQFF	TGTGCCAGCCTCCGGGGAGGGTTCAATGAGCAGTTCTTC
.	TRBV27	.	TRBJ2-1	CASSFGWANYNEQFF	TGTGCCAGCAGTTTCGGATGGGCTAACTACAATGAGCAGTTCTTC
.	TRBV5-4	.	TRBJ2-7	CASSLSGPRRLEQYF	TGTGCCAGCAGCTTGTCCGGGCCGAGGCGATTGGAGCAGTACTTC
.	TRBV10-2	TRBD2	TRBJ2-3	CASKVHTSGRNTDTQYF	TGCGCCAGCAAGGTTCACACTAGCGGGAGGAACACAGATACGCAGTATTTT
.	TRBV4-3	.	TRBJ1-2	CASSQGGLGVYGYTF	TGCGCCAGCAGCCAAGGAGGCCTTGGGGTCTATGGCTACACCTTC
few	TRBV7-8	TRBD1	TRBJ1-5	CASSFGARNRGGNQPQHF	TGTGCCAGCAGCTTTGGTGCCCGTAACAGGGGTGGCAATCAGCCCCAGCATTTT
few	TRBV5-1	.	TRBJ1-2	CASSPQGPLANYGYTF	TGCGCCAGCAGCCCGCAGGGCCCTTTAGCTAACTATGGCTACACCTTC
few	TRBV20-1	.	TRBJ2-1	CSARLALNYNEQFF	TGCAGTGCTAGACTAGCGCTCAACTACAATGAGCAGTTCTTC
few	TRBV7-3	.	TRBJ2-7	CASSPRLITFYEQYF	TGTGCCAGCAGCCCCCGGCTGATTACATTTTACGAGCAGTACTTC
.	TRBV15	TRBD1	TRBJ2-7	CATSRPTRGQGYEQYF	TGTGCCACCAGCAGACCCACCCGGGGACAGGGCTACGAGCAGTACTTC
.	TRBV9	.	TRBJ2-1	CASSGDEQFF	TGTGCCAGCAGCGGCGATGAGCAGTTCTTC
few	TRBV20-1	TRBD1	TRBJ2-1	CSALDRGGFPEQFF	TGCAGTGCACTTGACAGGGGCGGCTTCCCTGAGCAGTTCTTC
.	TRBV30	TRBD2	TRBJ2-1	CAWSGGIYNEQFF	TGTGCCTGGAGCGGGGGGATCTACAATGAGCAGTTCTTC
.	TRBV5-1	.	TRBJ2-7	CASSLGAASTRNYEQYF	TGCGCCAGCAGCTTGGGAGCGGCGTCGACCCGAAACTACGAGCAGTACTTC
.	TRBV5-1	.	TRBJ2-3	CASSPKSVTDTQYF	TGCGCCAGCAGCCCGAAGAGTGTTACAGATACGCAGTATTTT
few	TRBV5-1	TRBD2	TRBJ2-5	CASSSLAGVVETQYF	TGCGCCAGCAGCTCGTTAGCGGGAGTGGTGGAGACCCAGTACTTC
.	TRBV3-1	.	TRBJ2-4	CATSHTQYELAKNIQYF	TGTGCCACCAGCCATACACAGTACGAGTTAGCCAAAAACATTCAGTACTTC
few	TRBV20-1	.	TRBJ2-1	CSAKGASASFYNEQFF	TGCAGTGCTAAGGGGGCTAGCGCCTCTTTTTACAATGAGCAGTTCTTC
.	TRBV7-9	TRBD2	TRBJ2-5	CASSFTSGSRETQYF	TGTGCCAGCAGCTTCACTAGCGGGAGTCGGGAGACCCAGTACTTC
.	TRBV4-3	.	TRBJ2-6	CASSPAIGSGANVLTF	TGCGCCAGCAGCCCAGCGATTGGGTCTGGGGCCAACGTCCTGACTTTC